This is a list of T cell receptor beta chains from one sample in a study of response to subunit inactivated influenza vaccine. TCRdb redid the calling of the RT-PCR reads with MiXCR, one entry per CDR3 protein. The top ten clones hold more than 8.5% of a sample with a few hundred thousand distinct CDR3 sequences, 21% of them seen once. Here the sequenced sample was PBMCs from blood, taken approximately 20 months after vaccination. The origin of the receptors is a man in his fifties or sixties who received an inactivated influenza vaccine. Both conserved end residues are part of each CDR3. D genes are given only for firm matches. A row's size may be missing; if present it is once, few, many or a size class.

d_gene	v_gene	j_gene	abundance	CDR3aa	CDR3nt
.	TRBV29-1	TRBJ1-1	.	CSVENRLAEAFF	TGCAGCGTTGAAAACAGGCTAGCTGAAGCTTTCTTT
TRBD2	TRBV20-1	TRBJ2-5	many	CSASLGTKETQYF	TGCAGTGCTAGTTTGGGGACTAAAGAGACCCAGTACTTC
TRBD1	TRBV6-1	TRBJ1-2	.	CASSRGTGSGYTF	TGTGCCAGCAGCCGAGGGACAGGGAGCGGCTACACCTTC
.	TRBV30	TRBJ1-2	few	CAWAHSNYGYTF	TGTGCATGGGCCCATAGCAACTATGGCTACACCTTC
.	TRBV28	TRBJ2-7	few	CASSPGVTGYEQYF	TGTGCCAGCAGTCCTGGGGTGACAGGTTACGAGCAGTACTTC
.	TRBV12-3/TRBV12-4	TRBJ1-2	medium-sized	CASSLKGSNYGYTF	TGTGCCAGCAGTTTGAAAGGTTCAAACTATGGCTACACCTTC
.	TRBV20-1	TRBJ1-5	.	CSAFLPGHQSNQPQHF	TGCAGTGCCTTCCTTCCGGGACACCAAAGCAATCAGCCCCAGCATTTT
TRBD1	TRBV6-5	TRBJ2-7	.	CASSYRPTGPRSREEQYF	TGTGCCAGCAGTTACCGACCGACAGGGCCCCGTTCTAGGGAAGAGCAGTACTTC
TRBD1	TRBV14	TRBJ2-7	few	CASSQTGTGIFEQYF	TGTGCCAGCAGCCAGACCGGGACAGGTATATTCGAGCAGTACTTC
.	TRBV7-6	TRBJ1-1	.	CASSLDDDTEAFF	TGTGCCAGCAGCTTAGATGACGATACTGAAGCTTTCTTT
.	TRBV20-1	TRBJ2-3	.	CSATNPTATRQYF	TGCAGTGCAACAAATCCTACGGCGACAAGGCAGTATTTT
TRBD2	TRBV20-1	TRBJ2-3	few	CSARDLAGGSNTQYF	TGCAGTGCTAGAGATCTAGCGGGAGGTTCTAATACGCAGTATTTT
.	TRBV5-6	TRBJ1-1	many	CASSLGGGYTEAFF	TGTGCCAGCAGCTTGGGGGGAGGTTACACTGAAGCTTTCTTT
TRBD1	TRBV29-1	TRBJ2-7	few	CSVKGQGLYEQYF	TGCAGCGTTAAAGGACAGGGACTCTACGAGCAGTACTTC